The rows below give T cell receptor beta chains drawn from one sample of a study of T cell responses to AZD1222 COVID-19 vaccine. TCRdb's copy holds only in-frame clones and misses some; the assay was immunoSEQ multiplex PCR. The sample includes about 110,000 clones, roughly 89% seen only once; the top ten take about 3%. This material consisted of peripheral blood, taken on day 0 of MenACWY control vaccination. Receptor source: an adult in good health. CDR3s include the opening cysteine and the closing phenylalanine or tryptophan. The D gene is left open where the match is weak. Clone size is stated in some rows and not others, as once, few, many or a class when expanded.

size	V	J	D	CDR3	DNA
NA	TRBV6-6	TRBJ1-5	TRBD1	CASSSAQGLEQPQHF	TGTGCCAGCAGTTCGGCACAGGGGCTAGAACAGCCCCAGCATTTT
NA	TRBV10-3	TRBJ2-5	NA	CAISPGLVEETQYF	TGTGCCATCAGTCCCGGGTTGGTAGAAGAGACCCAGTACTTC
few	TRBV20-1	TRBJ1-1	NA	CSASGFGGLNTEAFF	TGCAGTGCCAGTGGATTCGGGGGCCTGAACACTGAAGCTTTCTTT
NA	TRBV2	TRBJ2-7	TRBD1	CASIWDRTSYEQYF	TGTGCCAGCATCTGGGACAGAACTTCCTACGAGCAGTACTTC
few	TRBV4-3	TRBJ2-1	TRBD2	CASSQTSGGFLNSYNEQFF	TGCGCCAGCAGCCAGACTAGCGGGGGCTTTTTGAACTCCTACAATGAGCAGTTCTTC
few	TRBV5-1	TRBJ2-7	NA	CASSLSGYEQYF	TGCGCCAGCAGCTTGAGTGGTTACGAGCAGTACTTC
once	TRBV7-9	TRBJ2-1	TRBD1	CASRLTGGKVNEQFF	TGTGCCAGCAGGTTGACAGGGGGTAAGGTCAATGAGCAGTTCTTC
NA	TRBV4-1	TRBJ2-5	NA	CASSQLASPGETQYF	TGCGCCAGCAGCCAGCTGGCGTCCCCAGGGGAGACCCAGTACTTC
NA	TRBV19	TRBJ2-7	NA	CASSLPGAFSSYEQYF	TGTGCCAGTAGTCTCCCCGGCGCATTTAGCTCCTACGAGCAGTACTTC
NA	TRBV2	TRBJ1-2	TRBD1	CASSEGTGFNYGYTF	TGTGCCAGCAGTGAAGGGACAGGTTTTAACTATGGCTACACCTTC
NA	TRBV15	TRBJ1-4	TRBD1	CATSKGQGPVNEKLFF	TGTGCCACCAGCAAGGGACAGGGCCCAGTTAATGAAAAACTGTTTTTT
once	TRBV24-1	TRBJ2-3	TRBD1	CATSDTGELRDTQYF	TGTGCCACCAGTGACACAGGGGAACTGAGAGATACGCAGTATTTT
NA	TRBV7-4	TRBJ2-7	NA	CASSHHRHYSYEQYF	TGTGCCAGCAGCCACCATCGACATTACTCCTACGAGCAGTACTTC
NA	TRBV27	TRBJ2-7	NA	CASSVRPYIYEQYF	TGTGCCAGCAGTGTACGTCCTTATATCTACGAGCAGTACTTC
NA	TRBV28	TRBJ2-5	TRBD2	CASSRIRGGYQETQYF	TGTGCCAGCAGTAGGATCCGGGGGGGCTACCAAGAGACCCAGTACTTC
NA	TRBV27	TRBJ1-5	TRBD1	CASSPGQGSPPYSNQPQHF	TGTGCCAGCAGTCCCGGACAGGGAAGCCCACCTTATAGCAATCAGCCCCAGCATTTT
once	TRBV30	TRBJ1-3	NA	CAWSSGEAGNTIYF	TGTGCCTGGAGTTCAGGGGAGGCGGGAAACACCATATATTTT
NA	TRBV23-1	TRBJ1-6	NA	CASSQNTGKGYLHF	TGCGCCAGCAGTCAAAATACAGGGAAGGGGTATCTCCACTTT
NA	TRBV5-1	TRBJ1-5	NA	CASSFDGDSNQPQHF	TGCGCCAGCAGCTTCGACGGAGATAGCAATCAGCCCCAGCATTTT
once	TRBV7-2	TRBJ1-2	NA	CASSLAYGGKSANYGYTF	TGTGCCAGCAGCTTAGCCTACGGTGGGAAGTCGGCTAACTATGGCTACACCTTC
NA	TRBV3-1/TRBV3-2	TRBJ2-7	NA	CASSPGQGPYEQYF	TGTGCCAGCAGCCCGGGGCAGGGACCCTACGAGCAGTACTTC
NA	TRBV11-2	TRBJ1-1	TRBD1	CASSEQGSTEAFF	TGTGCCAGCAGCGAACAGGGGAGCACTGAAGCTTTCTTT
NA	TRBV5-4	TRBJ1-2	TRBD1	CASGLQGGYGYTF	TGTGCCAGCGGCCTACAGGGGGGATATGGCTACACCTTC
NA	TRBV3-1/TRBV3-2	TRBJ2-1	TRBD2	CASKLSLAGHNEQFF	TGTGCCAGCAAGCTGTCCCTAGCGGGGCACAATGAGCAGTTCTTC
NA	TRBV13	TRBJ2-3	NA	CASSLGRTDTQYF	TGTGCCAGCAGCCTTGGTCGCACAGATACGCAGTATTTT
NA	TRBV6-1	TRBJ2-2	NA	CASSDRGFGVGELFF	TGTGCCAGCAGTGATCGGGGGTTTGGCGTCGGGGAGCTGTTTTTT
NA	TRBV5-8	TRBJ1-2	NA	CASSQWTLTSYGYTF	TGTGCCAGCAGCCAGTGGACCCTGACTAGCTATGGCTACACCTTC
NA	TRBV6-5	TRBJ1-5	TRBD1	CASSQGARQPQHF	TGTGCCAGCAGCCAGGGGGCGCGTCAGCCCCAGCATTTT
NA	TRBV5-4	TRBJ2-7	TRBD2	CASSLDGLAGGREQYF	TGTGCCAGCAGCTTGGACGGACTAGCGGGGGGGCGAGAGCAGTACTTC
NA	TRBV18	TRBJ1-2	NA	CASSPRDAAFPMGYTF	TGTGCCAGCTCACCACGCGATGCGGCTTTCCCTATGGGCTACACCTTC
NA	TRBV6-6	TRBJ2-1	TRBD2	CASTLLASGLEQFF	TGTGCCAGCACCCTACTGGCTAGCGGTCTTGAGCAGTTCTTC
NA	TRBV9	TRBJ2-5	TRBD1	CASSEDRGQETQYF	TGTGCCAGCAGCGAGGACAGGGGCCAAGAGACCCAGTACTTC
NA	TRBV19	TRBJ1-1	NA	CASSITPPRTEAFF	TGTGCCAGTAGTATAACCCCTCCGAGGACTGAAGCTTTCTTT
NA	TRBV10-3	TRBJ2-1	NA	CAINPSGGNYNEQFF	TGTGCCATCAACCCATCTGGGGGCAATTACAATGAGCAGTTCTTC
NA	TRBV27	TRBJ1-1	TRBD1	CASRDSVYTEAFF	TGTGCCAGCCGGGACAGCGTATACACTGAAGCTTTCTTT
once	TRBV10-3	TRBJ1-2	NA	CAITLTGGNYGYTF	TGTGCCATCACCTTGACAGGTGGTAACTATGGCTACACCTTC
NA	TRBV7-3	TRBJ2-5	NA	CASSYNGGQETQYF	TGTGCCAGCAGCTATAACGGGGGTCAAGAGACCCAGTACTTC
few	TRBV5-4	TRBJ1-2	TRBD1	CASSLQGAPNYGYTF	TGTGCCAGCAGCTTACAGGGGGCCCCGAACTATGGCTACACCTTC
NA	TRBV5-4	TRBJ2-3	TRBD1	CASKLTGGSSTDTQYF	TGTGCCAGCAAGCTGACAGGGGGATCTAGCACAGATACGCAGTATTTT
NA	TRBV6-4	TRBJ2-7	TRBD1	CASRQPGQGILYEQYF	TGTGCCAGCAGACAACCGGGACAGGGGATTCTCTACGAGCAGTACTTC
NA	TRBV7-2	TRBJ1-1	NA	CASSLLGGRNTEAFF	TGTGCCAGCAGCTTACTCGGGGGGAGGAACACTGAAGCTTTCTTT
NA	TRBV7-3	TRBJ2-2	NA	CASQEGGYTGELFF	TGTGCCAGCCAGGAGGGGGGTTACACCGGGGAGCTGTTTTTT